These 5 T cell receptor beta chains came from one sample sequenced in a study of tissue T cells after allogeneic stem cell transplantation. Clones were sequenced by immunoSEQ multiplex PCR, and TCRdb holds only the in-frame ones, with some missing. The table records some 5,000 clones, less than 35% of them present only once. Noted time point: mouse harvest day 14 after allogeneic transplant. Each mouse received 10^7 T-cell-depleted marrow cells plus 10^6 splenic CD5+ T cells by tail vein. Input material: skin. Receptors were obtained from a female BALB/c mouse given C57BL/6 T cells with graft-versus-host disease after an allogeneic hematopoietic cell transplant.

This clone was picked up one time. Gene names and germline refer to mouse. The CDR3 goes on 1 residue after the read ends, and that part is filled in from the germline J gene. The chain combines TRBV3 with TRBJ1-1, with D possibly matching TRBD1 (6 bases). Per the germline V gene, CDR1 is SNHLY and CDR2 is FYNGKV (reference sequence). The CDR3 covers 14 residues. The ends were cut back, 1 base at V and 1 base at J, with 7 bases in the middle. The CDR3 sequence: CASSLVQGNTEVFF. Incomplete CDR3 DNA: TGTGCCAGCAGCTTAGTACAGGGAAACACAGAAGTCTTC.

As for this clone: Genes here carry mouse names. The CDR3 DNA, read in part, is TGTGCCAGCAGCAGGGGTGGCAACTCCGACTACACC. It encodes CASSRGGNSDYT. The complete CDR3 sequence is CASSRGGNSDYTF. This chain uses TRBV3 with TRBJ1-2, with D possibly matching TRBD1 (5 bases). The read falls 1 residue short of the CDR3 end, and the missing part is taken from the germline J gene. The CDR3 extends over 13 amino acids. The germline V gene encodes CDR1 SNHLY and CDR2 FYNGKV (reference sequence). Trimming took off 5 bases at V and 2 bases at J, with 9 bases between the two ends.

A note on this clone: Here the gene names and germline are mouse. The CDR3 extends 1 residue past the end of the read, so its final part is completed from the germline J gene. The chain uses TRBV13-3 and TRBJ1-3; D uncertain. V was cut by 3 bases and J by 4 bases, with 14 bases left in between. Germline assignment: CDR1 NNHDY and CDR2 SYVADS. The CDR3 extends over 15 amino acids. The DNA read from the CDR3 is TGTGCCAGCAGTGGCCGGGAGCGAGGGGGAAATACGCTCTAT. It yields the protein CASSGRERGGNTLY. The CDR3 in full is CASSGRERGGNTLYF.

Within the sample, this clone is medium-sized. Mouse names are used for the genes. The read finishes 1 residue shy of the CDR3 end, and the germline J gene is used to complete it. The chain couples TRBV26 to TRBJ2-7, with no clear D. Germline lookup yields CDR1 KGHPV and CDR2 FQNQEV (reference sequence). This CDR3 region has 11 residues. The V gene lost 4 bases and the J gene lost 6 bases, with 7 bases spanning the gap. CDR3 region: CASSRGVEQYF. Partial CDR3 DNA: TGTGCCAGCAGTCGCGGAGTTGAACAGTAC.

Remarks on this clone: The gene names given are mouse names. The read ends 1 residue shy of where the CDR3 ends; the end is completed using the germline J gene. This chain uses TRBV13-1 with TRBJ2-4; D is possibly TRBD1 or TRBD2 (5 bases each). The CDR3 sequence is 14 residues long. Germline CDR1 NSHNY, CDR2 SYGAGN. The V gene lost 0 bases and the J gene lost 8 bases, with 13 bases spanning the gap. The CDR3 bases that were read are TGTGCCAGCAGTGATGCGGCGGGGACGGGCACCTTGTAC. This codes for CASSDAAGTGTLY. The whole CDR3 protein reads CASSDAAGTGTLYF.